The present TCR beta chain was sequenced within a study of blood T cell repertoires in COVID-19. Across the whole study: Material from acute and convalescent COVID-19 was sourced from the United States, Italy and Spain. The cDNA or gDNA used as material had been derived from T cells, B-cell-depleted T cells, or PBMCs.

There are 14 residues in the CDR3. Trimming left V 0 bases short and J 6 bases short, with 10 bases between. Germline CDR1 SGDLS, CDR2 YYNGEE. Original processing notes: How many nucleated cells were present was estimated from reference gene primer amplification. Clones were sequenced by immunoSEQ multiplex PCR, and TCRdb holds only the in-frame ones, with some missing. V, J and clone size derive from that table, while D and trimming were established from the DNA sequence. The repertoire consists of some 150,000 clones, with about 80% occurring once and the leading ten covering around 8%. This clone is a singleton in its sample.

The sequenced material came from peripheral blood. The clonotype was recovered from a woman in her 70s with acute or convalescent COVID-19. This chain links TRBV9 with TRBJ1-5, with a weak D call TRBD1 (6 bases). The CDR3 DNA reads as TGTGCCAGCAGCGTAGGGCCAGGGGCTCAGCCCCAGCATTTT. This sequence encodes CASSVGPGAQPQHF.